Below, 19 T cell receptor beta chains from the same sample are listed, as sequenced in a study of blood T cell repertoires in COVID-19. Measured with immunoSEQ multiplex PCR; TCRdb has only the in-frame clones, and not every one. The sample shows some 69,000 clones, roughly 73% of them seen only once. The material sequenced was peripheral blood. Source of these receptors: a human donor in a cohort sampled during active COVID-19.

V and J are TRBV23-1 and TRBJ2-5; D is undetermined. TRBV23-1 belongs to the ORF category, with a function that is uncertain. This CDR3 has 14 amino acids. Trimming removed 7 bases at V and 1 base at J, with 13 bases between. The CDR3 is CASTPLSLQETQYF. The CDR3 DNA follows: TGCGCCAGCACCCCCCTAAGCCTCCAAGAGACCCAGTACTTC.

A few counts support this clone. The CDR3 region is CASKGVRQGSSRDTGELFF. In DNA, the CDR3 is TGTGCCAGTAAGGGAGTGAGACAGGGAAGCTCCCGCGACACCGGGGAGCTGTTTTTT. The V and J genes are TRBV19 and TRBJ2-2; TRBD1 matches 7 bases. Germline-derived CDR1 and CDR2 are LNHDA and SQIVND (reference sequence). This CDR3 has 19 amino acids. J gave up 3 bases and V 7 bases, and 20 bases lay outside the gene matches.

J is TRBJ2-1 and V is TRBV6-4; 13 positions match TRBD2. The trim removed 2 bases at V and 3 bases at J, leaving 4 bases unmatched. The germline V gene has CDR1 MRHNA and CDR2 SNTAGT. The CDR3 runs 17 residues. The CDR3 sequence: CASSDQLAGGIYNEQFF. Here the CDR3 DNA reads TGTGCCAGCAGTGACCAACTAGCGGGAGGGATCTACAATGAGCAGTTCTTC.

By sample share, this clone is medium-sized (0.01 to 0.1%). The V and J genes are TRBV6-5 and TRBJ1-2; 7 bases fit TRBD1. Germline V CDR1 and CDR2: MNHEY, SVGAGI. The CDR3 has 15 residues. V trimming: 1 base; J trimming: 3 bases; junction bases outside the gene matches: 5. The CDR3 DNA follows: TGTGCCAGCAGTTACTACGTCGGACAGGACTATGGCTACACCTTC. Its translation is CASSYYVGQDYGYTF.

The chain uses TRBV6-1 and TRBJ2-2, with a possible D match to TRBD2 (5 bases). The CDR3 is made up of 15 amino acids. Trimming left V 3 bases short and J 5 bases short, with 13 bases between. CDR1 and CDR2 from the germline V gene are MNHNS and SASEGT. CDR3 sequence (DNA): TGTGCCAGCAGTGATGTCGGGATCAGGACCGGGGAGCTGTTTTTT. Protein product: CASSDVGIRTGELFF.

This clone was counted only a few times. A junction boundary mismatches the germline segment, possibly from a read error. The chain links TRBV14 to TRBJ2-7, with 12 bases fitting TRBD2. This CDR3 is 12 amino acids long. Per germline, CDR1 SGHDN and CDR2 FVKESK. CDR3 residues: CASSPTSGRPNF. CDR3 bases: TGTGCCAGCAGCCCGACTAGCGGGAGACCTAACTTC.

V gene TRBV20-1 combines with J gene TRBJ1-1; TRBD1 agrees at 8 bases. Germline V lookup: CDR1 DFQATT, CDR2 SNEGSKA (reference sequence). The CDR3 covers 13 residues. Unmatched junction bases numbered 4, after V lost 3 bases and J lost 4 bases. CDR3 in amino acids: CSASSTGGTEAFF. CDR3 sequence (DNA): TGCAGTGCTAGTTCTACAGGGGGCACTGAAGCTTTCTTT.

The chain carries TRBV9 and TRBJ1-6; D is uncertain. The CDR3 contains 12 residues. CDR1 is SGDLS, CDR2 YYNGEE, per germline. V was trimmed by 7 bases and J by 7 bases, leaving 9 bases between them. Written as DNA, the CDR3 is TGTGCCAGCGGGCAACGAAATTCACCCCTCCACTTT. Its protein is CASGQRNSPLHF.

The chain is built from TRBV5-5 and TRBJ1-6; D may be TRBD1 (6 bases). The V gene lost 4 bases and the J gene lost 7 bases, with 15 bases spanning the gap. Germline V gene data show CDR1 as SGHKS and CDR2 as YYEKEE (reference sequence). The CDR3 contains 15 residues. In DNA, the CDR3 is TGTGCCAGCAGCCGCCCCACAGGGTTGAATTCACCCCTCCACTTT. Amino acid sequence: CASSRPTGLNSPLHF.

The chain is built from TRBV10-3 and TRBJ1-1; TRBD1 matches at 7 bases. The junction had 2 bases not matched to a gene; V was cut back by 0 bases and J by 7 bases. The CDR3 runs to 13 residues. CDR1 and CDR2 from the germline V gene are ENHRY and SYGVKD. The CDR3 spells CAISESGTVEAFF. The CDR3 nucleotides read TGTGCCATCAGTGAGTCGGGGACAGTTGAAGCTTTCTTT.

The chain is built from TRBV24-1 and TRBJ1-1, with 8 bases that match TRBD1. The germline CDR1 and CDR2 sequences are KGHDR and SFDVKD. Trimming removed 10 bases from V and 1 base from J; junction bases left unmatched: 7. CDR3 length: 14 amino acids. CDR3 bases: TGTGCCACGCAACCCGGACAGGGGAACACTGAAGCTTTCTTT. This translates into CATQPGQGNTEAFF.

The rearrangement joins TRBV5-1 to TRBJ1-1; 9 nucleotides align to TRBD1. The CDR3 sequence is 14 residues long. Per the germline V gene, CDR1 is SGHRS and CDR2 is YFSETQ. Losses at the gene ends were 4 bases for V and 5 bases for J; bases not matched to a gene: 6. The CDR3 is CASSRDRAVTEAFF. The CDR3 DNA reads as TGCGCCAGCAGCCGGGACAGGGCTGTGACTGAAGCTTTCTTT. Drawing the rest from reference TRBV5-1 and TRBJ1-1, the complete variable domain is KAGVTQTPRYLIKTRGQQVTLSCSPISGHRSVSWYQQTPGQGLQFLFEYFSETQRNKGNFPGRFSGRQFSNSRSEMNVSTLELGDSALYLCASSRDRAVTEAFFGQGTRLTVV.

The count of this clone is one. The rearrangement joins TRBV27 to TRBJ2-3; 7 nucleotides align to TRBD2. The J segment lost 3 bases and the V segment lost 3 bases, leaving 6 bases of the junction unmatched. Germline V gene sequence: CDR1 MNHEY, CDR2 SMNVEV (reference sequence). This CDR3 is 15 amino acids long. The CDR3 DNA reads TGTGCCAGCAGTTTTGGGGGGGTTGGGACAGATACGCAGTATTTT. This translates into CASSFGGVGTDTQYF.

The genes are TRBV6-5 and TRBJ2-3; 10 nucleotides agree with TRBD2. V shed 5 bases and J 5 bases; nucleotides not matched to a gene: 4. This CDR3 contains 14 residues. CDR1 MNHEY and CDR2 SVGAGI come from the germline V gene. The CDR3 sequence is CASSQRLAGDTQYF. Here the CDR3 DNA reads TGTGCCAGCAGTCAGAGACTAGCGGGAGATACGCAGTATTTT.

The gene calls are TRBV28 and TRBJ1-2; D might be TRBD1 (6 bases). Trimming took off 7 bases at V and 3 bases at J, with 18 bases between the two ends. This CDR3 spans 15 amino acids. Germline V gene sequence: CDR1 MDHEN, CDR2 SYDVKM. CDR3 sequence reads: CASNLGGAGDYGYTF. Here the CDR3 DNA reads TGTGCCAGCAATCTCGGGGGGGCGGGGGACTATGGCTACACCTTC.

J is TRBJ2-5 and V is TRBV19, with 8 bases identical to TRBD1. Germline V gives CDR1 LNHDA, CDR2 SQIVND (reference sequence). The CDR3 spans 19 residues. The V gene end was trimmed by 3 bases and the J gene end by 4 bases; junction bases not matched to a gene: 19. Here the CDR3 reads CASSIYISDRAKPGETQYF. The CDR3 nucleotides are TGTGCCAGTAGTATCTACATTTCGGACAGGGCCAAACCGGGAGAGACCCAGTACTTC.

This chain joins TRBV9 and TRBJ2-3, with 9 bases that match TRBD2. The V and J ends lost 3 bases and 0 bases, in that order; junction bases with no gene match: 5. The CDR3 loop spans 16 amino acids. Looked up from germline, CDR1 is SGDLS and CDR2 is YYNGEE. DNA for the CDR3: TGTGCCAGCAGCGCAGCGGGGGGCACTAGCACAGATACGCAGTATTTT. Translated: CASSAAGGTSTDTQYF.

CDR3 nucleotide sequence: TGTGCCAGCAGCTTAGACAGGGGTCGGGTGTACAATGAGCAGTTCTTC. The encoded protein is CASSLDRGRVYNEQFF. The chain joins TRBV7-9 to TRBJ2-1; 7 nucleotides line up with TRBD1. CDR3 length equals 16 residues. The V gene end was trimmed by 1 base and the J gene end by 4 bases; junction bases not matched to a gene: 7. Germline loops: CDR1 SEHNR, CDR2 FQNEAQ (reference sequence).

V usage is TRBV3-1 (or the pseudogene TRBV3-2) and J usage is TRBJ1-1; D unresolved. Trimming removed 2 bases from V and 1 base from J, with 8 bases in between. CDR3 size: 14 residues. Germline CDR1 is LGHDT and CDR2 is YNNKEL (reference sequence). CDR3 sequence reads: CASSQNSANTEAFF. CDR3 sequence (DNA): TGTGCCAGCAGCCAAAACAGTGCGAACACTGAAGCTTTCTTT.